This T cell receptor beta chain was sequenced for a study of OX40 agonist ivuxolimab in advanced cancers. About the study: Ivuxolimab, an agonist antibody against OX40 (CD134), was given to patients. Patients were roughly 83% male with ages roughly 20 to 85, mean 60. Partial responses were achieved by three patients: one hepatocellular carcinoma, two cutaneous melanoma. Study observations and caveats: There was clonal expansion of CD4+ and CD8+ blood T cells by week 6 at 0.1 to 3.0 mg/kg.

Comment on this clone: The antigen remains undetermined.

TCRdb's table, derived via immunoSEQ multiplex PCR, lists solely in-frame clones and lacks some. The sample includes 35,000 to 45,000 clones, roughly nine tenths of them seen just once. The sequence was obtained from an adult with an advanced solid tumor such as melanoma, head and neck, liver or kidney cancer. The material was CD4+ or CD8+ T cells sorted from blood, obtained in a trial of the OX40 agonist ivuxolimab.

CDR3 amino acids: CAISVRRESTDTQYF. The CDR3 coding sequence is TGTGCCATCAGTGTGCGGCGGGAGAGCACAGATACGCAGTATTTT. V usage is TRBV10-3 and J usage is TRBJ2-3, with 7 bases aligning to TRBD2. CDR3 length equals 15 residues. CDR1 is ENHRY, CDR2 SYGVKD, per germline. V trimming: 4 bases; J trimming: 0 bases; junction bases outside the gene matches: 4.